A selection of T cell receptor beta chains follows, all from one sample in a study of CD8+ T cells in alopecia areata. The protocol was immunoSEQ multiplex PCR, while the TCRdb copy is restricted to in-frame clones and leaves out a portion. The data contain roughly 210,000 clones, around two fifths of them singletons. The source material was CD4+ T cells sorted from blood, sampled around week 37, from a patient treated with tofacitinib. Receptors originate from a human donor with alopecia areata. Both conserved end residues are part of each CDR3. The order of the fields is clone size, V gene, D gene, J gene, CDR3 DNA, CDR3 protein. A D gene is named only where the DNA matches it firmly. Clone size is shown for a subset of rows, as once, few, many or a class of expanded clone.

clone_size: few; v_call: TRBV29-1; d_call: .; j_call: TRBJ1-2; cdr3_nt: TGCAGCGTTGATAGGGGCTACACCTTC; cdr3_aa: CSVDRGYTF
clone_size: few; v_call: TRBV29-1; d_call: .; j_call: TRBJ1-2; cdr3_nt: TGCAGCGTTGAAGACGCAGGGAGGGTCCTGGGCGGCTACACCTTC; cdr3_aa: CSVEDAGRVLGGYTF
clone_size: .; v_call: TRBV30; d_call: TRBD2; j_call: TRBJ2-5; cdr3_nt: TGTGCCTGGAGGACGGGACTAGCGGGAGTAGAGACCCAGTACTTC; cdr3_aa: CAWRTGLAGVETQYF
clone_size: .; v_call: TRBV9; d_call: .; j_call: TRBJ2-7; cdr3_nt: TGTGCCAGCAGCGTAGAACCAGGCTTCTACGAGCAGTACTTC; cdr3_aa: CASSVEPGFYEQYF
clone_size: few; v_call: TRBV7-6; d_call: .; j_call: TRBJ2-7; cdr3_nt: TGTGCCAGCAGTTTCAACCCATTTTCCTACGAGCAGTACTTC; cdr3_aa: CASSFNPFSYEQYF
clone_size: .; v_call: TRBV25-1; d_call: .; j_call: TRBJ2-7; cdr3_nt: TGTGCCAGCAGCCGCCCGAGCTCCTACGAGCAGTACTTC; cdr3_aa: CASSRPSSYEQYF
clone_size: .; v_call: TRBV4-1; d_call: TRBD2; j_call: TRBJ2-5; cdr3_nt: TGCGCCAGCAGCCAATTTAGCTTTGGGAGCGGGGGTCAAGAGACCCAGTACTTC; cdr3_aa: CASSQFSFGSGGQETQYF
clone_size: .; v_call: TRBV6-1; d_call: TRBD1; j_call: TRBJ1-5; cdr3_nt: TGTGCCAGCAGCCGGGACAGGGATAAAAATCAGCCCCAGCATTTT; cdr3_aa: CASSRDRDKNQPQHF
clone_size: .; v_call: TRBV15; d_call: TRBD1; j_call: TRBJ2-5; cdr3_nt: TGTGCCACCAGCAGAGATCTAGGGACAGGAGAGGAGACCCAGTACTTC; cdr3_aa: CATSRDLGTGEETQYF
clone_size: .; v_call: TRBV15; d_call: .; j_call: TRBJ2-1; cdr3_nt: TGTGCCACCAGCAGAGAGATGGTTGCCTACAATGAGCAGTTCTTC; cdr3_aa: CATSREMVAYNEQFF
clone_size: few; v_call: TRBV7-2; d_call: TRBD2; j_call: TRBJ2-5; cdr3_nt: TGTGCCAGCAGCTTATCTGCGACTAGCGGAGAGACCCAGTACTTC; cdr3_aa: CASSLSATSGETQYF
clone_size: .; v_call: TRBV7-3; d_call: .; j_call: TRBJ2-3; cdr3_nt: TGTGCCAGCAGCTTAACACGGGAGAGGACAGATACGCAGTATTTT; cdr3_aa: CASSLTRERTDTQYF
clone_size: .; v_call: TRBV30; d_call: TRBD1; j_call: TRBJ1-1; cdr3_nt: TGTGCCCGGCGGGGACAGGGCCATAAGGCTGAAGCTTTCTTT; cdr3_aa: CARRGQGHKAEAFF
clone_size: few; v_call: TRBV29-1; d_call: .; j_call: TRBJ2-7; cdr3_nt: TGCAGCGTTGAAGGACGGCAGGGGGGCGAGCAGTACTTC; cdr3_aa: CSVEGRQGGEQYF
clone_size: few; v_call: TRBV6-6; d_call: .; j_call: TRBJ1-3; cdr3_nt: .; cdr3_aa: CASTSALSGNTIYF
clone_size: .; v_call: TRBV2; d_call: .; j_call: TRBJ2-2; cdr3_nt: TGTGCCAGCGCGGGGTTCAACACCGGGGAGCTGTTTTTT; cdr3_aa: CASAGFNTGELFF
clone_size: .; v_call: TRBV5-4; d_call: TRBD2; j_call: TRBJ2-5; cdr3_nt: TGTGCCAGCAGCTTCGGAGCGGGAGGGGGGGAGACCCAGTACTTC; cdr3_aa: CASSFGAGGGETQYF
clone_size: .; v_call: TRBV5-1; d_call: .; j_call: TRBJ2-3; cdr3_nt: TGCGCCAGCAGCTTGGGGCTGCAAGCTAGCACAGATACGCAGTATTTT; cdr3_aa: CASSLGLQASTDTQYF
clone_size: .; v_call: TRBV29-1; d_call: .; j_call: TRBJ1-2; cdr3_nt: TGCAGCGTTGTGATGGGGCCAGGCTATGGCTACACCTTC; cdr3_aa: CSVVMGPGYGYTF
clone_size: few; v_call: TRBV10-1; d_call: TRBD2; j_call: TRBJ2-7; cdr3_nt: TGCGCCAGCAGTGAATTAGCGGGCTCCTACGAGCAGTACTTC; cdr3_aa: CASSELAGSYEQYF
clone_size: .; v_call: TRBV28; d_call: TRBD1; j_call: TRBJ2-2; cdr3_nt: TGTGCCAGCCGGGGACAGGGGGCAAGGGCCGGGGAGCTGTTTTTT; cdr3_aa: CASRGQGARAGELFF
clone_size: .; v_call: TRBV25-1; d_call: .; j_call: TRBJ2-5; cdr3_nt: TGTGCCAGCAGTGAAGAAGGTCGGACGGCGGGGGAGACCCAGTACTTC; cdr3_aa: CASSEEGRTAGETQYF
clone_size: .; v_call: TRBV2; d_call: .; j_call: TRBJ2-2; cdr3_nt: TGTGCCAGCAGTGGGGTCTCAGGAAACACCGGGGAGCTGTTTTTT; cdr3_aa: CASSGVSGNTGELFF
clone_size: .; v_call: TRBV6-5; d_call: .; j_call: TRBJ1-1; cdr3_nt: TGTGCCAGCAGTTATGGAAGGAGACCGATGAACACTGAAGCTTTCTTT; cdr3_aa: CASSYGRRPMNTEAFF
clone_size: .; v_call: TRBV27; d_call: .; j_call: TRBJ1-1; cdr3_nt: TGTGCCAGCAGTATCCGACCGGCAACTGAAGCTTTCTTT; cdr3_aa: CASSIRPATEAFF
clone_size: .; v_call: TRBV28; d_call: TRBD1; j_call: TRBJ1-2; cdr3_nt: TGTGCCAGCAGTTTGTACAGGGGTGAACGCTATGGCTACACCTTC; cdr3_aa: CASSLYRGERYGYTF
clone_size: few; v_call: TRBV28; d_call: .; j_call: TRBJ2-7; cdr3_nt: TGTGCCAGCAGCAGAAATGGACCCACCTACGAGCAGTACTTC; cdr3_aa: CASSRNGPTYEQYF